This paragraph reports one T cell receptor (beta chain). The data were taken from a study of blood T cell repertoires in COVID-19. The CDR3 loop spans 16 amino acids. Trimming took 9 bases from V and 5 from J; bases not matched to a gene: 16. Germline V gene data show CDR1 as MNHNY and CDR2 as SVGAGI (reference sequence). In the original workflow: It was from reference gene primer amplification that nucleated cell counts were estimated. The table came from immunoSEQ multiplex PCR; TCRdb's copy has only in-frame clones and leaves some out. V and J calls and clone size are as listed in that table; D and trimming were resolved from the DNA. The sample has fewer than 80,000 clones, roughly 78% seen once; the top ten hold approximately 5%.

V usage is TRBV6-6 and J usage is TRBJ1-1; 9 bases align to TRBD1. The TCR was taken from an elderly woman with active or convalescent COVID-19. Sequenced sample: peripheral blood. The CDR3 nucleotides read TGTGCCAGTGACGACGGGGGACAGGGTTTTGGGACTGAAGCTTTCTTT. This encodes CASDDGGQGFGTEAFF.